The 8 T cell receptor beta chains below were found in one sample sequenced in a study of T cells in Graves' hyperthyroidism and ophthalmopathy. There were TCR beta CDR3 regions amplified from RNA transcripts. The HTBI primer set was used in a first-round RT-PCR of the TCR CDR3. TCRdb processed the multiplex PCR reads anew with MiXCR; each CDR3 protein has one entry. This sample carries 400,000 or so distinct CDR3 sequences, around 15% of them seen once, and the ten largest clones take around 28%. What was sequenced was blood. The receptors originated from a man aged 50-59 years with Graves' ophthalmopathy.

In its sample, this clonotype was seen many times. The gene calls are TRBV3-1 and TRBJ1-1, with no clear D. The germline V gene has CDR1 LGHDT and CDR2 YNNKEL (reference sequence). V was trimmed by 3 bases and J by 2 bases, leaving 4 bases between them. This CDR3 comprises 12 residues. The CDR3 DNA is TGTGCCAGCAGCCAGGATAACACTGAAGCTTTCTTT. This translates into CASSQDNTEAFF. Full variable domain (outside the CDR3, taken from reference TRBV3-1 and TRBJ1-1): DTAVSQTPKYLVTQMGNDKSIKCEQNLGHDTMYWYKQDSKKFLKIMFSYNNKELIINETVPNRFSPKSPDKAHLNLHINSLELGDSAVYFCASSQDNTEAFFGQGTRLTVV.

This clonotype has more than one count but fewer than ten. The V call is TRBV28, the J call TRBJ2-2, with D possibly TRBD2 on 5 matching bases. Germline V gives CDR1 MDHEN, CDR2 SYDVKM. The CDR3 is 12 amino acids. Trimming shortened V by 7 bases and J by 5 bases, and 8 bases separated the two germline ends. In nucleotides, the CDR3 is TGTGCCAGCACGATAGCGACCGGGGAGCTGTTTTTT. Translation: CASTIATGELFF.

This clonotype was counted many times. CDR3 residues: CASSEIRGSKFF. The CDR3 region has the DNA TGTGCCAGCAGTGAAATCCGGGGGTCGAAGTTCTTC. The V call is TRBV2, the J call TRBJ2-1; D might be TRBD2 (6 bases). Germline V gives CDR1 SNHLY, CDR2 FYNNEI. Between the trimmed V and J ends, which lost 2 bases and 14 bases, there was a span of 13 bases. This CDR3 region has 12 residues. Based on the CDR3 plus reference TRBV2 and TRBJ2-1, the full variable domain is EPEVTQTPSHQVTQMGQEVILRCVPISNHLYFYWYRQILGQKVEFLVSFYNNEISEKSEIFDDQFSVERPDGSNFTLKIRSTKLEDSAMYFCASSEIRGSKFFGPGTRLTVL.

DNA for the CDR3: TGCAGTGCTAGGAGTAGGACTAGTGGACTTACAGATACGCAGTATTTT. Protein product: CSARSRTSGLTDTQYF. The rearrangement joins TRBV20-1 to TRBJ2-3; TRBD2 matches 7 bases. Germline V gene lookup returns CDR1 DFQATT and CDR2 SNEGSKA (reference sequence). The CDR3 totals 16 residues. Trimming took 3 bases from V and 3 from J; bases not matched to a gene: 12.

V usage is TRBV29-1 and J usage is TRBJ1-1; possibly TRBD1 for D (6 bases). The germline CDR1 and CDR2 sequences are SQVTM and ANQGSEA. Trimming removed 4 bases at V and 3 bases at J, with 12 bases between. The CDR3 sequence is 13 residues long. The CDR3 sequence is CSVVWGGHTEAFF. CDR3 bases: TGCAGCGTTGTGTGGGGGGGGCACACTGAAGCTTTCTTT.

This clonotype was seen only a few times. V and J are TRBV5-4 and TRBJ2-4; 9 nucleotides match TRBD1. Germline CDR1 reads SGHNT; CDR2 reads YYREEE (reference sequence). The trim removed 4 bases at V and 11 bases at J, leaving 16 bases unmatched. The length of the CDR3 is 16 residues. The CDR3 sequence: CASSIGGSDRGVLQYF. The CDR3 region has the DNA TGTGCCAGCAGCATCGGGGGTTCGGACAGGGGTGTGCTTCAGTACTTC.

This clonotype turned up a few times. The chain uses TRBV20-1 and TRBJ2-6, with D hard to call. Germline assignment: CDR1 DFQATT and CDR2 SNEGSKA (reference sequence). Trimming took 6 bases from V and 0 from J, leaving 9 bases between them. The CDR3 runs 14 residues. DNA for the CDR3: TGCAGTGCCCAAATCAACTCTGGGGCCAACGTCCTGACTTTC. Protein sequence: CSAQINSGANVLTF.

The CDR3 region has the DNA TGCGCCAGCAGTGAAATCCCGACAAATAATCTGAAACTGTTTTTT. This encodes CASSEIPTNNLKLFF. This chain links TRBV10-2 with TRBJ1-4; D ambiguous. The V gene's germline CDR1 is WSHSY and CDR2 SAAADI. The V end lost 3 bases, the J end lost 11 bases, and 19 bases lay between the germline ends. CDR3 length equals 15 residues.